The source of this T cell receptor beta chain is a study of T cell responses to AZD1222 COVID-19 vaccine. On the study more broadly: Pooling was applied to second doses at about 4 or about 12 weeks.

Sequencing was performed with immunoSEQ multiplex PCR; in TCRdb, only in-frame clones are kept and a portion is missing. The table records under 150,000 clones, approximately 90% of them present only once. Study outcomes and limitations: With two AZD1222 doses given, Spike-specific TCR breadth and depth both rose. A mostly white British donor set with more females was recruited, and clonal diversity was possibly underestimated. Baseline seropositivity occurred in only a handful of AZD1222 recipients.

This clone appeared once. Its cognate antigen is unknown. The CDR3 runs to 15 residues. Germline V CDR1 and CDR2: SGHRS, YFSETQ. The ends were cut back, 0 bases at V and 8 bases at J, with 15 bases in the middle. This chain connects TRBV5-1 to TRBJ2-1; TRBD1 is a possible D gene (6 bases). The material sequenced was peripheral blood, taken on day 0 of AZD1222 vaccination. The receptor's source is an adult in good health. The CDR3, as DNA: TGCGCCAGCAGCTTGGTCGCAGGGGCCAGCGATGAGCAGTTCTTC. Amino acid sequence: CASSLVAGASDEQFF.